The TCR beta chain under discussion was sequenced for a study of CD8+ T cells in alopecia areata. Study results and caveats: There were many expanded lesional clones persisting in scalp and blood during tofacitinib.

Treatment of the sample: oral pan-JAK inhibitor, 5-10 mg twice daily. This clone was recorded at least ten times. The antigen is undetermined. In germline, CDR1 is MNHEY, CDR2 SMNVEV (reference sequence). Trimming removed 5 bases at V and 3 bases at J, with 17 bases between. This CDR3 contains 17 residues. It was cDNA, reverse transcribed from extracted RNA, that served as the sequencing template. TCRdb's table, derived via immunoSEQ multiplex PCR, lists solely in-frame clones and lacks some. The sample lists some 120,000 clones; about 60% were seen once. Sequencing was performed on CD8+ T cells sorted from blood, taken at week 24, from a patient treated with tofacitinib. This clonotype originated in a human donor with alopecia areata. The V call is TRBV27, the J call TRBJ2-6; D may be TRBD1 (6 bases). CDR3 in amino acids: CASSPLDSDVGANVLTF. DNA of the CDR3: TGTGCCAGCAGTCCCCTGGACAGTGATGTTGGGGCCAACGTCCTGACTTTC.